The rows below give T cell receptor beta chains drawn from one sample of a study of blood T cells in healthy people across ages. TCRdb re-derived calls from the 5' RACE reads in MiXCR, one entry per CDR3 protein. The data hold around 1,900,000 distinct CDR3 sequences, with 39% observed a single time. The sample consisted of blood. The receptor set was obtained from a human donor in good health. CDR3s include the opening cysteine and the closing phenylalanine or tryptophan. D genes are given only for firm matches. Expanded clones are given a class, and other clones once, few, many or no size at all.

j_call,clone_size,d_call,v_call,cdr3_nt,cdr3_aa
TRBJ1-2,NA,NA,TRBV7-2,TGTGCCAGCAGCCCGACAGGAGGGAACTTCTATGGCTACACCTTC,CASSPTGGNFYGYTF
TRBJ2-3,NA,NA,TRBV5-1,TGCGCCAGCAGCTCGGTAGTATCATTCAGCACAGATACGCAGTATTTT,CASSSVVSFSTDTQYF
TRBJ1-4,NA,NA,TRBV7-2,TGTGCCAGCAGCTTCTCGACGCGCGAAAAACTGTTTTTT,CASSFSTREKLFF
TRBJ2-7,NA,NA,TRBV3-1,TGTGCCAGCAGCCAATCGTTCAAGGGCGAGCAGTACTTC,CASSQSFKGEQYF
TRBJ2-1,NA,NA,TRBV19,TGTGCCAGTAGTGCTGGTTGGGGGGCTCGAAATGAGCAGTTCTTC,CASSAGWGARNEQFF
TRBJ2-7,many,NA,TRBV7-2,TGTGCCAGCAGCTTCGGGGTCTCCTACGAGCAGTACTTC,CASSFGVSYEQYF
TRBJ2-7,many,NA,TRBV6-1,TGTGCCAGCATCCCGGCTGACAGGTACTACGAGCAGTACTTC,CASIPADRYYEQYF
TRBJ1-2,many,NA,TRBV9,TGTGCCAGCAGCGTAGGAGGAGGATACTATGGCTACACCTTC,CASSVGGGYYGYTF
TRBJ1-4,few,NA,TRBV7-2,TGTGCCAGCACCTCTTCGCCCGGACGAACTAATGAAAAACTGTTTTTT,CASTSSPGRTNEKLFF
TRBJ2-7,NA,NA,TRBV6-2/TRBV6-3,TGTGCCAGCAGTTACTCGACTAACGAGCAGTACTTC,CASSYSTNEQYF
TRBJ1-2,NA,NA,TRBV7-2,TGTGCCAGCAGTTACAGAACTAACTATGGCTACACCTTC,CASSYRTNYGYTF
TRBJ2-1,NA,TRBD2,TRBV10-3,TGTGCCATCAGTGGGTCCGGGACTAGCGGGTTCAATGAGCAGTTCTTC,CAISGSGTSGFNEQFF
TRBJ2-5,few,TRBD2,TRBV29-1,TGCAGCGTTGTAGGACTAGCCAAAGCTCTACAAGAGACCCAGTACTTC,CSVVGLAKALQETQYF
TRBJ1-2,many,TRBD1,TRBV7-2,TGTGCCAGCAGCTTAGACAGGGGCATCTATGGCTACACCTTC,CASSLDRGIYGYTF
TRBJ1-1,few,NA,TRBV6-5,TGTGCCAGCAGGCACGCTGGGGCTGAAGCTTTCTTT,CASRHAGAEAFF
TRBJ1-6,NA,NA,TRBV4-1,TGCGCCAGCAGCCCCTGGACAGTTCAGCCCCTCCACTTT,CASSPWTVQPLHF
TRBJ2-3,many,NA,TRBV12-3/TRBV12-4,TGTGCCAGCAGCTTAAGAACAGATACGCAGTATTTT,CASSLRTDTQYF
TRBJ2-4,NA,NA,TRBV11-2,TGTGCCAGCAGCTCCATTAAGGGACATACCAAAAACATTCAGTACTTC,CASSSIKGHTKNIQYF
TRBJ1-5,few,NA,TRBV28,TGTGCCAGCAGTTTAGGAGCAGGGACTCATCAGCCCCAGCATTTT,CASSLGAGTHQPQHF
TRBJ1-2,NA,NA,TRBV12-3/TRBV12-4,TGTGCCAGCAGACCCGGACGCAGGGTCGGTGGCTGCACCTTC,CASRPGRRVGGCTF
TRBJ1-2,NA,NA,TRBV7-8,TGTGCCAGCAGCTTAGAAACAACTTATTATGGCTACACCTTC,CASSLETTYYGYTF
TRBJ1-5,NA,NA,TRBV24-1,TGTGCCACCAGTGATTTGACAGAACCGGATCAGCCCCAGCATTTT,CATSDLTEPDQPQHF
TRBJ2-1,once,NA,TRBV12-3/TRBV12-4,TGTGCCAGCAGTTTTTACGGGCGGAATGAGCAGTTCTTC,CASSFYGRNEQFF
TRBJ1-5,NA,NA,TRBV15,TGTGCCGCCAGCACAGACTGGAACAATCAGCCCCAGCATTTT,CAASTDWNNQPQHF
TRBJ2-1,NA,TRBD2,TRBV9,TGTGCCAGCAGCGTACGAGCTAGCGGGGGGACCGATGAGCAGTTCTTC,CASSVRASGGTDEQFF
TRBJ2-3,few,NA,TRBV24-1,TGTGCCACCAGTGATTTGGATAGCGGAATTACAGATACGCAGTATTTT,CATSDLDSGITDTQYF
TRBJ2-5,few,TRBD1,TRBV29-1,TGCAGCGCTGCGACCCGGACAGGGCCCCCTTTAGGGCAGTACTTC,CSAATRTGPPLGQYF
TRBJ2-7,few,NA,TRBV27,TGTGCCAGCAGTTCCCTCACAATCTACGAGCAGTACTTC,CASSSLTIYEQYF
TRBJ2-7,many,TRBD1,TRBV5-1,TGTGCCAGCAGCTTGGGACAGGGGGCGTCTTACGAGCAGTACTTC,CASSLGQGASYEQYF
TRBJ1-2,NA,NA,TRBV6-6,TGTGCCAGCATCAATGGGGGAGGCTACACCTTC,CASINGGGYTF
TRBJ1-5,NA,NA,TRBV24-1,TGTGCCACCAGTGTTGGGGGCAGAGACAATCAGCCCCAGCATTTT,CATSVGGRDNQPQHF
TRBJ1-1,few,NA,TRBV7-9,TGTGCCAGCAGCGTAGAAACGGACAGTCAAGCTTTCTTT,CASSVETDSQAFF
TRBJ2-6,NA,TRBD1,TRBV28,TGTGCCAGCAGGGCTACCGAGACAGGGAATCTGGCTGGGGCCAACATCCTGACTTTC,CASRATETGNLAGANILTF
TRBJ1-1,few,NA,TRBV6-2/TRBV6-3,TGTGCCAGCAGTTACAATGCCCTCGACAGCTCTAACACTGAAGCTTTCTTT,CASSYNALDSSNTEAFF
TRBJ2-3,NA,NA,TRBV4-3,TGCGCCAGCAGCTACCAAGCAGCAGAGCGCGATACGCAGTATTTT,CASSYQAAERDTQYF
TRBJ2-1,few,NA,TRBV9,TGTGCCAGCAGCCCCCGGGGGTTGGACAATGAGCAGTTCTTC,CASSPRGLDNEQFF
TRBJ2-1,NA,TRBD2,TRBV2,TGTGCCAGCAGTGACCCTAGCGGGGGTTACTACAATGAGCAGTTCTTC,CASSDPSGGYYNEQFF
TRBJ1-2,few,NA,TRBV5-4,TGTGCCAGCAGCTTGGCCTTACAGGCTGACTATGGCTACACCTTC,CASSLALQADYGYTF
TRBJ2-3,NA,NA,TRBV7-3,TGTGCCAGCAGCCAAGGACTGACTAGCACAGATACGCAGTATTTT,CASSQGLTSTDTQYF
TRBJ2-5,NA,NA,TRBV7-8,TGTGCCAGCGGGCGGGCGCAAGAGACCCAGTACTTC,CASGRAQETQYF
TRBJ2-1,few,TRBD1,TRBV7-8,TGTGCCAGCAGCTTAGGACAGGGGTTCGACAATGAGCAGTTCTTC,CASSLGQGFDNEQFF
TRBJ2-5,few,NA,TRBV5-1,TGCGCCAGCAGCGTTCGTAGTTACGGCGGGATCCAAGAGACCCAGTACTTC,CASSVRSYGGIQETQYF
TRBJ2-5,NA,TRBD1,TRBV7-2,TGTGCCAGTAGCTGGGGACCGGGACAGATTAAGGAGACCCAGTACTTC,CASSWGPGQIKETQYF
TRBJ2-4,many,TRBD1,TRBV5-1,TGCGCCAGCAGCTTAGGGACAGCTAAAAACATTCAGTACTTC,CASSLGTAKNIQYF
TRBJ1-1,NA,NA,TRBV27,TGTGCCAGCAGTTTATGGGGGGAGGGTGAAGCTTTCTTT,CASSLWGEGEAFF
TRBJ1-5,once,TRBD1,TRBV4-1,TGCGCCAGCAGCCAAGTGGGAGGGGGCGATCAGCCCCAGCATTTT,CASSQVGGGDQPQHF
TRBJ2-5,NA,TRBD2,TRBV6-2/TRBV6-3,TGTGCCAGCGGGACCATGCGGGAGGATGTGACCCAGTACTTC,CASGTMREDVTQYF
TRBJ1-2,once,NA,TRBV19,TGTGCCACCTGGGTGCCGTATGGCTACACCTTC,CATWVPYGYTF
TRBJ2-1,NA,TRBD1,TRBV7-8,TGTGCCAGCAGCCTCCCACAGGGGGCGATCTATGAGCAGTTCTTC,CASSLPQGAIYEQFF
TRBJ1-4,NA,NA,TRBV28,TGTGCCAGCAGTTTTTGGGCCAGGGAGAGGGAAAAACTGTTTTTT,CASSFWAREREKLFF
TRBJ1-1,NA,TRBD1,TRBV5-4,TGTGCCAGCAGCTTTGACAGGGGGATGGACACTGAAGCTTTCTTT,CASSFDRGMDTEAFF
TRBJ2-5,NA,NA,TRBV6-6,TGTGCCAGCAGTTACTCACTAGCTAACCACGAGACCCAGTACTTC,CASSYSLANHETQYF
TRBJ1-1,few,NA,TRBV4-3,TGCGCCAGCAGCCAAGAGTCACGGAGAGAAGCTTTCTTT,CASSQESRREAFF
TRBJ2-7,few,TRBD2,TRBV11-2,TGTGCCAGCAGCTTAGTATCGCGGGGGACCTACGAGCAGTACTTC,CASSLVSRGTYEQYF
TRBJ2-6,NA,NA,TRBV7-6,TGTGCCAGCAGCTTAGCGCGGCGGAGCGGGGCCAACGTCCTGACTTTC,CASSLARRSGANVLTF
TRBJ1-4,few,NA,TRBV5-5,TGTGCCAGCCGCCGGATTTTAGGACAGATTAATGAAAAACTGTTTTTT,CASRRILGQINEKLFF
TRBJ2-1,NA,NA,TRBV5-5,TGTGCCAGCAGCTTCAGATACTCTATCACACCATCCTACAATGAGCAGTTCTTC,CASSFRYSITPSYNEQFF